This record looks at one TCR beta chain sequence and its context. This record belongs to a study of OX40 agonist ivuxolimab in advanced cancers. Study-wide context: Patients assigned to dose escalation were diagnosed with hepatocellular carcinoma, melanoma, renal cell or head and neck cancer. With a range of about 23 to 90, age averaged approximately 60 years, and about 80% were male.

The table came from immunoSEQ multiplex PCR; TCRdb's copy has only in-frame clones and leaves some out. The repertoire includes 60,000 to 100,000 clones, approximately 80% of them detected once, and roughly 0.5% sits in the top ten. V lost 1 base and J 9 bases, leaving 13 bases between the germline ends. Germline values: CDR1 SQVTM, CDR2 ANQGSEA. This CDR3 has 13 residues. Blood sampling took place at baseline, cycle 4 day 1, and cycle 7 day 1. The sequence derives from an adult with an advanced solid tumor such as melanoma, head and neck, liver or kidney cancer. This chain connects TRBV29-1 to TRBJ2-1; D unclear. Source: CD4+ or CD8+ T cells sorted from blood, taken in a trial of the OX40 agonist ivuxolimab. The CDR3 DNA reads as TGCAGCGTTGAAGCACAGCAATCCGGTGAGCAGTTCTTC. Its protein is CSVEAQQSGEQFF.